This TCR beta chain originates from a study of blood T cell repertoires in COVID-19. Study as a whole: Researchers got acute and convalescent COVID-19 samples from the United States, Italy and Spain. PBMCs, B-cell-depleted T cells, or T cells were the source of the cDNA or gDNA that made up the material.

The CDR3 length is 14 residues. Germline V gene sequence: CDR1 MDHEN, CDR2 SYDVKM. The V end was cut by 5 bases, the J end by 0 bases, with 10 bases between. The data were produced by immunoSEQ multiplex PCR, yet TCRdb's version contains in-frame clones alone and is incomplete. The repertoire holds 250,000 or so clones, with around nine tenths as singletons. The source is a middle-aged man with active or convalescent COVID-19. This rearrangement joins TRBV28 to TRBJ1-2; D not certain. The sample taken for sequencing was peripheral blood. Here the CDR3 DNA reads TGTGCCAGCAGTACTGACTCAGCTAACTATGGCTACACCTTC. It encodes CASSTDSANYGYTF.